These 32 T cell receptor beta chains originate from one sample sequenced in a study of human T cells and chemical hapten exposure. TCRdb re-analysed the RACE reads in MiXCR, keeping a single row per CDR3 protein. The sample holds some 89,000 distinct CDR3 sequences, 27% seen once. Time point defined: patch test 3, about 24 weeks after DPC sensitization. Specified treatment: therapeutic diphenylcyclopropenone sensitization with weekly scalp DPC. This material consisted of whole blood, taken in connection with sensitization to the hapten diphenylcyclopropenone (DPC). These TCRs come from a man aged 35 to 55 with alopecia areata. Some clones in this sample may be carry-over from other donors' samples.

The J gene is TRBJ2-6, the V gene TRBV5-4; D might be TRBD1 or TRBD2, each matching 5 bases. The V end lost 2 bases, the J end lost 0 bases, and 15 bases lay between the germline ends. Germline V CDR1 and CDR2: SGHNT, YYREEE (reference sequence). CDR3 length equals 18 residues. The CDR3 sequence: CASSFLDRGISGANVLTF. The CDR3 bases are TGTGCCAGCAGCTTTTTAGACAGAGGGATCTCTGGGGCCAACGTCCTGACTTTC. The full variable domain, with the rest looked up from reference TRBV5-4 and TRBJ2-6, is ETGVTQSPTHLIKTRGQQVTLRCSSQSGHNTVSWYQQALGQGPQFIFQYYREEENGRGNFPPRFSGLQFPNYSSELNVNALELDDSALYLCASSFLDRGISGANVLTFGAGSRLTVL.

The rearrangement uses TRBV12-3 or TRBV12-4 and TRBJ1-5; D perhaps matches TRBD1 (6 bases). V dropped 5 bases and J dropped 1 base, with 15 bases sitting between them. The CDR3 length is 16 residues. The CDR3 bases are TGTGCCAGCAGTGTCTCTCCCGACAGGAGCAATCAGCCCCAGCATTTT. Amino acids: CASSVSPDRSNQPQHF.

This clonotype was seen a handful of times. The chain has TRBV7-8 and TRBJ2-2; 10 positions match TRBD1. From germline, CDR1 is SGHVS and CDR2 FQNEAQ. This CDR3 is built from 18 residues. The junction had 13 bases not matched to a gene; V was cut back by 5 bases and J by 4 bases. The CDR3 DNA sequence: TGTGCCAGCAGCCTGCTAGCGACAGGGGGCGTAGGCACCGGGGAGCTGTTTTTT. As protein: CASSLLATGGVGTGELFF. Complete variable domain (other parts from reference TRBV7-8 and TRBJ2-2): GAGVSQSPRYKVAKRGQDVALRCDPISGHVSLFWYQQALGQGPEFLTYFQNEAQLDKSGLPSDRFFAERPEGSVSTLKIQRTQQEDSAVYLCASSLLATGGVGTGELFFGEGSRLTVL.

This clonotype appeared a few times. Here the CDR3 reads CASSNYDASLEYF. CDR3 DNA: TGTGCCAGCAGTAACTACGACGCCAGCTTGGAGTACTTC. V is TRBV12-3 or TRBV12-4 and J is TRBJ2-7; D ambiguous. V shed 5 bases and J shed 11 bases, with 19 bases lying between them. This CDR3 contains 13 residues.

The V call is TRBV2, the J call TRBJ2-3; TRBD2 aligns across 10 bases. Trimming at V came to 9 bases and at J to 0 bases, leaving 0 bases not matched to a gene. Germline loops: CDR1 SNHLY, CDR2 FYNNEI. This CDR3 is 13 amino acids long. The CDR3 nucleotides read TGTGCCAGAGCGGGAGGGAGCACAGATACGCAGTATTTT. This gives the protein CARAGGSTDTQYF.

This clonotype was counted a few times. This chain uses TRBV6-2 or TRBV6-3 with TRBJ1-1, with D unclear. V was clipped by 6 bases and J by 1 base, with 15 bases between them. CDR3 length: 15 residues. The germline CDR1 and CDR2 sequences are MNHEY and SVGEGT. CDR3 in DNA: TGTGCCAGCAGCCATATGCGGACCCAGAACACTGAAGCTTTCTTT. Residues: CASSHMRTQNTEAFF.

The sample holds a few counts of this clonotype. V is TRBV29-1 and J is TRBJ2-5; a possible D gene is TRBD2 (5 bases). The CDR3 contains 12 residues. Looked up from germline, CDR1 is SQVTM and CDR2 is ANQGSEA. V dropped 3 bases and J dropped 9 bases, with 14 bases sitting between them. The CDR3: CSVEPDPGAQYF. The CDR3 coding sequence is TGCAGCGTTGAGCCCGACCCCGGGGCCCAGTACTTC. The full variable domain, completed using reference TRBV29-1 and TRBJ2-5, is SAVISQKPSRDICQRGTSLTIQCQVDSQVTMMFWYRQQPGQSLTLIATANQGSEATYESGFVIDKFPISRPNLTFSTLTVSNMSPEDSSIYLCSVEPDPGAQYFGPGTRLLVL.

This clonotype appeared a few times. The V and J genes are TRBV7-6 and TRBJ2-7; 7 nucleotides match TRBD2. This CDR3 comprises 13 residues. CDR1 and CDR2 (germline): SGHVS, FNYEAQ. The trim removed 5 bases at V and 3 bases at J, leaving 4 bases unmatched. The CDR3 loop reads CASSPTSNYEQYF. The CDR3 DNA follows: TGTGCCAGCAGCCCGACTAGCAACTACGAGCAGTACTTC.

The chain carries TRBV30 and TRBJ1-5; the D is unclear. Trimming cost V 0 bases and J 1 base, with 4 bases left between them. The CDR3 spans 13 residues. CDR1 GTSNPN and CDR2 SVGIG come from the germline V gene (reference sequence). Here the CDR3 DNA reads TGTGCCTGGAGTGTAGGAAGCAATCAGCCCCAGCATTTT. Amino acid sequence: CAWSVGSNQPQHF.

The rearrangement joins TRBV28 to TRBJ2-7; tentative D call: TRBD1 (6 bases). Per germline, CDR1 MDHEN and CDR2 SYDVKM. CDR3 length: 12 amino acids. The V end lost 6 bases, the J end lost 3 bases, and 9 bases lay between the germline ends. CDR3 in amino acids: CASSTTGYEQYF. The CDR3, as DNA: TGTGCCAGCAGCACGACAGGCTACGAGCAGTACTTC.

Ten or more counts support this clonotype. The CDR3 bases are TGCGCCAGCAGTGAGGGGGATGGGTATCAGCCCCAGCATTTT. It translates to CASSEGDGYQPQHF. This rearrangement joins TRBV10-2 to TRBJ1-5; D is unresolved. Germline V gene sequence: CDR1 WSHSY, CDR2 SAAADI. V lost 2 bases and J lost 5, with 10 bases in between. The CDR3 has 14 residues.

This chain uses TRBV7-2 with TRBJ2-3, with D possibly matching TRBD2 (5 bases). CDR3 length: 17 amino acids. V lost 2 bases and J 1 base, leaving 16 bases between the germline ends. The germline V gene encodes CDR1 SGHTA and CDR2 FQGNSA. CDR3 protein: CASSLFGRDRRTDTQYF. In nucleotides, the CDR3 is TGTGCCAGCAGCTTATTCGGTCGGGATCGCCGCACAGATACGCAGTATTTT.

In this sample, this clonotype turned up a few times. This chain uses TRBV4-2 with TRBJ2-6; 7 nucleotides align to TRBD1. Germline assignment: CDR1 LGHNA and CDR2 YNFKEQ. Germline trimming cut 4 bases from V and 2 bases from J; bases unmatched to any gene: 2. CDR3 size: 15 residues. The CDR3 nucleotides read TGTGCCAGCAGCCGCCAGGGGGCTGGGGCCAACGTCCTGACTTTC. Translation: CASSRQGAGANVLTF.

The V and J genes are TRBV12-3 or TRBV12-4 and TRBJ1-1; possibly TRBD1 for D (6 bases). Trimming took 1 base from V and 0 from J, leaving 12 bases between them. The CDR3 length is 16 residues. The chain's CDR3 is CASSLDVGGMNTEAFF. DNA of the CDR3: TGTGCCAGCAGTTTAGATGTGGGGGGCATGAACACTGAAGCTTTCTTT.

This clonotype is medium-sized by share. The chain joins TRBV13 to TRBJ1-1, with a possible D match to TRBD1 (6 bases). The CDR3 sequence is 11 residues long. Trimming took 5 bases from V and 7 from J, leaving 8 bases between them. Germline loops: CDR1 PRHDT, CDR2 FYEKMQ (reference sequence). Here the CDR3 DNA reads TGTGCCAGCAGCCAGGACAGTGAAGCTTTCTTT. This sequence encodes CASSQDSEAFF.

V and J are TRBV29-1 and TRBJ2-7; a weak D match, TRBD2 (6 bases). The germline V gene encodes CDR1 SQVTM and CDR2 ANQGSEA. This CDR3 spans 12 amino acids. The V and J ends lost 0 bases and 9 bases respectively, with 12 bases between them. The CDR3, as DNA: TGCAGCGTTGAAGATCGGGGGTATGGGCAGTACTTC. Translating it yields CSVEDRGYGQYF.

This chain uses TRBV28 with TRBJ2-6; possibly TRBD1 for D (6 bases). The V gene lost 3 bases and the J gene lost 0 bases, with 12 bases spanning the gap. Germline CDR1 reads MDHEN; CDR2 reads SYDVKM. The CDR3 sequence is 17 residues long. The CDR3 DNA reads TGTGCCAGCAGTTTGGACAGAGGGGGCTCTGGGGCCAACGTCCTGACTTTC. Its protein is CASSLDRGGSGANVLTF.

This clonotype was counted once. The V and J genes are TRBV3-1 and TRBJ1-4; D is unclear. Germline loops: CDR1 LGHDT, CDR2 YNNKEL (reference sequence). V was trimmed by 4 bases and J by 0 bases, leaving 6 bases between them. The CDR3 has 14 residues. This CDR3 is CASSRSATNEKLFF. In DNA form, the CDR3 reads TGTGCCAGCAGCCGGAGCGCAACTAATGAAAAACTGTTTTTT. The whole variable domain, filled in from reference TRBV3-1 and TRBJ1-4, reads DTAVSQTPKYLVTQMGNDKSIKCEQNLGHDTMYWYKQDSKKFLKIMFSYNNKELIINETVPNRFSPKSPDKAHLNLHINSLELGDSAVYFCASSRSATNEKLFFGSGTQLSVL.

The CDR3 loop is CASSFASGETQYF. In nucleotides, the CDR3 is TGTGCCAGCAGTTTTGCTAGCGGGGAGACCCAGTACTTC. The rearrangement uses TRBV12-3 or TRBV12-4 and TRBJ2-5; the match to TRBD2 covers 8 bases. CDR3 size: 13 residues. J was trimmed by 5 bases and V by 3 bases; bases with no gene match: 2.

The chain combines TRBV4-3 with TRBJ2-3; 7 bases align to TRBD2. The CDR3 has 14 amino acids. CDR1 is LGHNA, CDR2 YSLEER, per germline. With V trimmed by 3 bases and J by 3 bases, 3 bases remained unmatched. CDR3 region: CASSHLAGTDTQYF. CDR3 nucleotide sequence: TGCGCCAGCAGCCATTTAGCGGGTACAGATACGCAGTATTTT.

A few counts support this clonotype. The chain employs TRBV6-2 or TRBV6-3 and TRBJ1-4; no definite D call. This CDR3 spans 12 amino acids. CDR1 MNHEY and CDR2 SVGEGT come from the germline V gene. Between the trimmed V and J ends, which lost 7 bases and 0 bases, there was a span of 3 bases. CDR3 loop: CASKATNEKLFF. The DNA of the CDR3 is TGTGCCAGCAAAGCAACTAATGAAAAACTGTTTTTT.

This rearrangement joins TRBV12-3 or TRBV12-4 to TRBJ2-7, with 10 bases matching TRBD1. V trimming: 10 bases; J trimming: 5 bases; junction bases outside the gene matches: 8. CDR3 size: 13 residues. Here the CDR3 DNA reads TGTGCCACCCGGGGACAGGGGTCCGACGAGCAGTACTTC. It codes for CATRGQGSDEQYF.

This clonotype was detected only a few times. In DNA form, the CDR3 reads TGTGCCAGCAGTTTAGTCTTGGGGACCCAGTACTTC. Amino acids: CASSLVLGTQYF. The chain is built from TRBV28 and TRBJ2-5; no clear D gene. This CDR3 has 12 residues. Trimming removed 2 bases from V and 7 bases from J, with 8 bases in between. Germline V gene data show CDR1 as MDHEN and CDR2 as SYDVKM.

The CDR3 reads CASSQNLGTYEQYF. CDR3 DNA: TGCGCCAGCAGCCAAAACCTTGGAACCTACGAGCAGTACTTC. This chain uses TRBV4-1 with TRBJ2-7; D unresolved. Germline V CDR1 and CDR2: MGHRA, YSYEKL. The CDR3 has 14 amino acids. V gave up 2 bases and J gave up 2 bases, with 10 bases separating them.

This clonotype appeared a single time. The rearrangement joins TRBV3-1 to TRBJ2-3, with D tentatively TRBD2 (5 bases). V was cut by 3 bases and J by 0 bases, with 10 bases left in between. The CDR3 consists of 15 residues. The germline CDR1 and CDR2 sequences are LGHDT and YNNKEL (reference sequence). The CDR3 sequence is CASSHGITSTDTQYF. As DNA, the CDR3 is TGTGCCAGCAGCCACGGGATTACTAGCACAGATACGCAGTATTTT.

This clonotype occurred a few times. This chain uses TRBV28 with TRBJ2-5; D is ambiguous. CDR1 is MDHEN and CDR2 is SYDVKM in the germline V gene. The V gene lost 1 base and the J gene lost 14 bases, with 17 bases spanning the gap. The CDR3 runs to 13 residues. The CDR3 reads CASSLSVDPVTYF. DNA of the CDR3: TGTGCCAGCAGTTTATCGGTTGATCCAGTAACCTACTTC.

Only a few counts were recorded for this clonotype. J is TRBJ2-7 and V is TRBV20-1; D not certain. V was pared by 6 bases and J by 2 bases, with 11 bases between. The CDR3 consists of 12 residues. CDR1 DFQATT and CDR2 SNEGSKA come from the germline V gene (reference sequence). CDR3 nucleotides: TGCAGTGCCCTGGAGTCCACCTACGAGCAGTACTTC. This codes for CSALESTYEQYF.

DNA for the CDR3: TGTGCCATCAGCCCGGGACTAGCCTACGAGCAGTACTTC. Translation: CAISPGLAYEQYF. This chain uses TRBV10-3 with TRBJ2-7, with TRBD2 identical over 8 bases. The CDR3 contains 13 residues. CDR1 is ENHRY, CDR2 SYGVKD, per germline. After removal of 6 bases from V and 2 bases from J, the junction contained 3 bases not matched to a gene.

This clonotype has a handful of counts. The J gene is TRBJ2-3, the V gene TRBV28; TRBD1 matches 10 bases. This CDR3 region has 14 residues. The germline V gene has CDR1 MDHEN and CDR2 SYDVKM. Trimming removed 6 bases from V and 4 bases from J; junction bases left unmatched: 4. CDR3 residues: CASSTGQGPDTQYF. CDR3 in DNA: TGTGCCAGCAGCACGGGACAGGGGCCAGATACGCAGTATTTT. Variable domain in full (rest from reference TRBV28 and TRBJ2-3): DVKVTQSSRYLVKRTGEKVFLECVQDMDHENMFWYRQDPGLGLRLIYFSYDVKMKEKGDIPEGYSVSREKKERFSLILESASTNQTSMYLCASSTGQGPDTQYFGPGTRLTVL.

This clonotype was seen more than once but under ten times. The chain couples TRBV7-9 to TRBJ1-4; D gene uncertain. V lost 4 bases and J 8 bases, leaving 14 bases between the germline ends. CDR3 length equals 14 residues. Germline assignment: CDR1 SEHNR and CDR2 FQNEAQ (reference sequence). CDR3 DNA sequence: TGTGCCAGCAGCTCGAGCCCGGTTGGAGAAAAACTGTTTTTT. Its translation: CASSSSPVGEKLFF.

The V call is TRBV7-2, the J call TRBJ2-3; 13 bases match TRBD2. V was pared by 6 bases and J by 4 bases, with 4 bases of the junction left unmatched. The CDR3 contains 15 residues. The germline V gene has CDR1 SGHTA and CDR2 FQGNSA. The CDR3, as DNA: TGTGCCAGCAGTCCAGGACTAGCGGGAGCAGATACGCAGTATTTT. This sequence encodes CASSPGLAGADTQYF.

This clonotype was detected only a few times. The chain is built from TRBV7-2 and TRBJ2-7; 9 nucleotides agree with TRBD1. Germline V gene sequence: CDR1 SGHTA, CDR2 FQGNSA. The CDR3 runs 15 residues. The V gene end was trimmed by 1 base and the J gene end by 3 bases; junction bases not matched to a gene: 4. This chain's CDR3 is CASSLDGQGYYEQYF. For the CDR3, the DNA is TGTGCCAGCAGCTTAGATGGACAGGGGTACTACGAGCAGTACTTC.